Shown below are 17 T cell receptor beta chains from a single sample sequenced in a study of neurological immune-mediated disorders. TCRdb redid the calling of the 5' RACE reads with MiXCR, one entry per CDR3 protein. In the table there are more than 45,000 distinct CDR3 sequences, 3% to 3.5% of which are singletons. Sequencing was done on a sample of PBMCs. Every receptor here comes from a man aged 35 to 55 with multiple sclerosis.

This clonotype appeared many times. The rearrangement links TRBV5-5 to TRBJ1-2; 8 nucleotides agree with TRBD1. With 5 bases clipped from V and 6 bases from J, the junction kept 12 bases outside the gene matches. Germline V gives CDR1 SGHKS, CDR2 YYEKEE (reference sequence). The CDR3 is made up of 15 amino acids. This CDR3 reads CASSRSGTGNNGYTF. As DNA, the CDR3 is TGTGCCAGCAGTAGATCCGGGACAGGCAACAATGGCTACACCTTC.

This clonotype was recorded at least ten times. This chain links TRBV9 with TRBJ2-5, with TRBD2 identical over 7 bases. The ends lost 0 bases at V and 4 bases at J; junction bases unmatched: 6. Germline loops: CDR1 SGDLS, CDR2 YYNGEE. This CDR3 spans 15 amino acids. The CDR3 DNA is TGTGCCAGCAGCGTAGCGGGGAGGGGAGGAGAGACCCAGTACTTC. Translation: CASSVAGRGGETQYF.

The chain is built from TRBV5-5 and TRBJ2-7, with TRBD1 as a possible D gene (6 bases). V was clipped by 0 bases and J by 7 bases, with 26 bases between them. Germline V gene sequence: CDR1 SGHKS, CDR2 YYEKEE (reference sequence). The length of the CDR3 is 18 residues. The CDR3 here is CASSLAAGGQGYPREQYF. The CDR3 bases are TGTGCCAGCAGCTTGGCCGCTGGGGGCCAGGGTTATCCCCGGGAGCAGTACTTC.

This clonotype appeared many times. V is TRBV28 and J is TRBJ2-1; 9 positions agree with TRBD1. CDR3 length: 14 amino acids. Germline-derived CDR1 and CDR2 are MDHEN and SYDVKM. The ends lost 4 bases at V and 8 bases at J; junction bases unmatched: 6. The CDR3 protein is CASSSAQGADEQFF. CDR3 coding DNA: TGTGCCAGCAGTTCCGCACAGGGGGCGGATGAGCAGTTCTTC.

This clonotype has a count of ten or more. The chain recombines TRBV6-5 with TRBJ2-7; TRBD2 agrees at 9 bases. The CDR3 contains 14 residues. V was pared by 4 bases and J by 7 bases, with 8 bases of the junction left unmatched. The germline gives CDR1 MNHEY, CDR2 SVGAGI. CDR3 sequence reads: CASSFAKTSGEQYF. The CDR3 coding sequence is TGTGCCAGCAGTTTCGCTAAGACTAGCGGAGAGCAGTACTTC.

This clonotype was seen repeatedly, ten times or more. The chain combines TRBV7-9 with TRBJ2-5; D possibly uses TRBD1 or TRBD2 (6 bases each). V was clipped by 5 bases and J by 6 bases, with 16 bases between them. CDR1 and CDR2 from the germline V gene are SEHNR and FQNEAQ (reference sequence). The CDR3 has 14 amino acids. CDR3 in amino acids: CASSTDGGPKTQYF. CDR3 nucleotide sequence: TGTGCCAGCAGCACGGATGGGGGGCCAAAGACCCAGTACTTC.

This clonotype was recorded at least ten times. Written as DNA, the CDR3 is TGTGCCAGCAGCTCTGGGGGGACACCCTACGAGCAGTACTTC. It codes for CASSSGGTPYEQYF. V usage is TRBV7-9 and J usage is TRBJ2-7, with D perhaps matching TRBD1 or TRBD2 (6 bases each). The CDR3 sequence is 14 residues long. V lost 4 bases, J lost 2 bases, and 12 bases lay in between. Germline V gives CDR1 SEHNR, CDR2 FQNEAQ (reference sequence). Supplemented by reference TRBV7-9 and TRBJ2-7, the full variable domain reads DTGVSQNPRHKITKRGQNVTFRCDPISEHNRLYWYRQTLGQGPEFLTYFQNEAQLEKSRLLSDRFSAERPKGSFSTLEIQRTEQGDSAMYLCASSSGGTPYEQYFGPGTRLTVT.

This clonotype was seen many times. The chain carries TRBV11-1 and TRBJ2-6, with D possibly being TRBD1 (5 bases). The CDR3 extends over 17 amino acids. Trimming stripped 3 bases from V and 0 bases from J, with 12 bases between. Germline CDR1 reads SGHAT; CDR2 reads FQDESV (reference sequence). The CDR3 DNA sequence: TGTGCCAGCAGCTTCAGCCCTGACAGCTCTGGGGCCAACGTCCTGACTTTC. This gives the protein CASSFSPDSSGANVLTF.

In its sample, this clonotype was seen a few times. J is TRBJ2-3 and V is TRBV6-1, with 7 bases fitting TRBD1. The CDR3 covers 13 residues. Germline assignment: CDR1 MNHNS and CDR2 SASEGT. The V segment lost 4 bases and the J segment 3 bases; nucleotides outside the gene matches: 1. Here the CDR3 DNA reads TGTGCCAGCAGTGTACAGGGGACAGATACGCAGTATTTT. This codes for CASSVQGTDTQYF.

This clonotype was seen ten or more times. V usage is TRBV24-1 and J usage is TRBJ2-3; the match to TRBD1 covers 7 bases. The CDR3 is 15 amino acids. Germline values: CDR1 KGHDR, CDR2 SFDVKD. The junction had 5 bases not matched to a gene; V was cut back by 4 bases and J by 2 bases. In DNA form, the CDR3 reads TGTGCCACCAGTGACCCGGGACAGAACACAGATACGCAGTATTTT. As protein: CATSDPGQNTDTQYF.

The sample holds many counts of this clonotype. The gene calls are TRBV2 and TRBJ2-5, with a weak D call TRBD1 (6 bases). Per germline, CDR1 SNHLY and CDR2 FYNNEI. This CDR3 has 15 residues. V lost 5 bases and J lost 5, with 18 bases in between. CDR3 bases: TGTGCCAGCAGTCCCTACCCAGGAAGGGGGGAGACCCAGTACTTC. It specifies CASSPYPGRGETQYF. The full variable domain, with the rest looked up from reference TRBV2 and TRBJ2-5, is EPEVTQTPSHQVTQMGQEVILRCVPISNHLYFYWYRQILGQKVEFLVSFYNNEISEKSEIFDDQFSVERPDGSNFTLKIRSTKLEDSAMYFCASSPYPGRGETQYFGPGTRLLVL.

The rearrangement links TRBV12-3 or TRBV12-4 to TRBJ2-7; 9 bases map to TRBD1. This CDR3 comprises 14 residues. V lost 5 bases to trimming and J lost 7 bases; unmatched junction nucleotides: 9. DNA for the CDR3: TGTGCCAGCAGTGACACAGGGGGCGCATGGGAGCAGTACTTC. As protein: CASSDTGGAWEQYF.

In its sample, this clonotype was seen many times. This CDR3 reads CSAPKVANTGELFF. CDR3 in DNA: TGCAGTGCCCCAAAAGTCGCGAACACCGGGGAGCTGTTTTTT. The rearrangement uses TRBV20-1 and TRBJ2-2; D gene unclear. V was cut by 6 bases and J by 0 bases, with 11 bases left in between. Germline lookup yields CDR1 DFQATT and CDR2 SNEGSKA (reference sequence). This CDR3 is built from 14 residues.

There are many counts of this clonotype. The rearrangement links TRBV10-2 to TRBJ2-5; D remains unclear. V lost 3 bases and J lost 4, with 3 bases in between. The CDR3 length is 11 residues. Germline lookup yields CDR1 WSHSY and CDR2 SAAADI. CDR3 protein: CASSEVETQYF. The CDR3 DNA reads as TGCGCCAGCAGTGAAGTAGAGACCCAGTACTTC.

This clonotype has a count of ten or more. V gene TRBV11-2 combines with J gene TRBJ2-5; TRBD2 matches at 12 bases. The J segment lost 0 bases and the V segment lost 6 bases, leaving 8 bases of the junction unmatched. Germline CDR1 and CDR2: SGHAT and FQNNGV. This CDR3 has 17 amino acids. CDR3 coding DNA: TGTGCCAGCAGGCCTACTAGCGGGGGGTTTTACCAAGAGACCCAGTACTTC. Protein product: CASRPTSGGFYQETQYF.

In this sample, this clonotype turned up a few times. This may arise from a read error, as a much more abundant clone is one base away. The J gene is TRBJ2-1, the V gene TRBV2, with 7 bases identical to TRBD2. The CDR3 is 14 residues long. Germline V gives CDR1 SNHLY, CDR2 FYNNEI. The J segment lost 9 bases and the V segment lost 5 bases, leaving 10 bases of the junction unmatched. CDR3 DNA: TGTGCCAGCAGTTGGACTAGAGGGTACTTTGAGCAGTTCTTC. This gives the protein CASSWTRGYFEQFF.

This clonotype was seen repeatedly, ten times or more. The chain couples TRBV10-3 to TRBJ2-1, with 8 bases that match TRBD1. The CDR3 loop spans 13 amino acids. After removal of 6 bases from V and 3 bases from J, the junction contained 1 base not matched to a gene. Germline V gene data show CDR1 as ENHRY and CDR2 as SYGVKD. This CDR3 reads CAIRDRDYNEQFF. For the CDR3, the DNA is TGTGCCATCAGGGACAGGGACTACAATGAGCAGTTCTTC.